This T cell receptor (beta chain) derives from a study of metastatic and nonmetastatic thyroid tumors. Study-level results: Significantly greater TCR beta diversity was reportedly found in malignant thyroid tumors than in benign nodules (in blood and tumor).

Nobody among the patients had been given any treatment before thyroid surgery. In germline, CDR1 is SNHLY, CDR2 FYNNEI. The CDR3 extends over 13 amino acids. V lost 4 bases and J lost 12, with 16 bases in between. From the PCR reads, TCRdb re-called clones with MiXCR. The sample comprises 40,000 or so clones, roughly 26% of which are singletons, and 9.6% rests with the top ten. This clone was found a few times. Its target is not known. The material sequenced was blood. The origin of this receptor is a female donor with papillary thyroid cancer or a benign thyroid nodule (not recorded which). Some clones in this sample may be carry-over from other donors' samples. V is TRBV2 and J is TRBJ2-1, with D maybe TRBD1 (6 bases). The CDR3 bases are TGTGCCAGCAGTGGAAATAACAGGGTGTCGCAGTTCTTC. It is translated as CASSGNNRVSQFF.